The clone carrying this TCR beta chain has a handful of counts. Antigen: not known. V dropped 4 bases and J dropped 4 bases, with 7 bases sitting between them. Germline V CDR1 and CDR2: SQVTM, ANQGSEA. This CDR3 region has 11 residues. This sample is part of a study of blood T cells in healthy people across ages. Study results and limitations: The unsorted PBMCs prevented any conclusive comparison of naive versus antigen-experienced cells.

Combining a sample-barcoded 5' primer with a J-beta primer mix, a second PCR ran for about 7 to 11 cycles. The template-switch adaptor, which had 12 random nucleotides, put a tag on each cDNA molecule. TCRdb ran MiXCR on the 5' RACE reads and lists one entry per CDR3 protein. The sample includes about 1 million distinct CDR3 sequences, roughly a quarter of them seen just once. The same specimen was also included in a second study, on T cells of mothers and their children. As reported in that work: In each mother, TCR beta CDR3 reads exceeded 10 million; in each child, they numbered approximately 3 million.

The chain uses TRBV29-1 and TRBJ2-5; D ambiguous. This TCR came from a girl between 2 and 10 years old in good health. The sample consisted of blood. CDR3 region: CSVGGPETQYF. The CDR3, as DNA: TGCAGCGTTGGTGGCCCAGAGACCCAGTACTTC.